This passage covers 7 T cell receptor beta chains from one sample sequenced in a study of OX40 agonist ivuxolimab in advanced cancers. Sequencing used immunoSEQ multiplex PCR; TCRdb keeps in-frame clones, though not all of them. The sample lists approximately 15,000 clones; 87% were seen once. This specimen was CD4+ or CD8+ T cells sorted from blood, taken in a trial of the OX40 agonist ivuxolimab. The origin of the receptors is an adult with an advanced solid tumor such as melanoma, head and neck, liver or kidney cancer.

The CDR3 reads CASSQNRAWGKYEQFF. For the CDR3, the DNA is TGTGCCAGCAGCCAAAACAGGGCCTGGGGTAAATATGAGCAGTTCTTC. The chain is built from TRBV5-6 and TRBJ2-1; D might be TRBD1 (6 bases). The CDR3 has 16 amino acids. Germline values: CDR1 SGHDT, CDR2 YYEEEE. With 4 bases removed from V and 8 bases from J, the gap between germline ends came to 22 bases.

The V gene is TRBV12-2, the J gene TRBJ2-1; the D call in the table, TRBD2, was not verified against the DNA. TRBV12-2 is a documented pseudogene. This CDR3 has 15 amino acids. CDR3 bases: TGTGCAAGTCGCTCGTCTAGCGGGAGGGGGGATGAGCAGTTCTTC. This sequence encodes CASRSSSGRGDEQFF.

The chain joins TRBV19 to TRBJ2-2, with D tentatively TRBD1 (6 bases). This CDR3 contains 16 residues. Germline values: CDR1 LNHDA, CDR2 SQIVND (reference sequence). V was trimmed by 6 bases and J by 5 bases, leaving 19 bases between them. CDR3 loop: CASRAHNRVGTGELFF. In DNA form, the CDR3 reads TGTGCCAGTAGGGCCCATAACAGGGTGGGGACCGGGGAGCTGTTTTTT.

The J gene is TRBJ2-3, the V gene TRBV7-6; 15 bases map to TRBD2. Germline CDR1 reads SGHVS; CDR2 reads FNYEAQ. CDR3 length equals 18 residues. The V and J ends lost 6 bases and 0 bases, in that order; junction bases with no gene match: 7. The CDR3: CASRFGLAGGKSTDTQYF. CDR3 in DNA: TGTGCCAGCAGATTTGGACTAGCGGGGGGGAAAAGCACAGATACGCAGTATTTT.

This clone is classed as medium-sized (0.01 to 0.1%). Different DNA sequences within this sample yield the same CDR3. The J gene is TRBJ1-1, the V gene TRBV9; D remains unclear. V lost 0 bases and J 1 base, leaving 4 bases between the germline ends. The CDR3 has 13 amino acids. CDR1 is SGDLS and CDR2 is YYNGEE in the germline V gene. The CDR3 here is CASSVDWNTEAFF. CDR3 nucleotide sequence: TGTGCCAGCAGCGTAGATTGGAACACTGAAGCTTTCTTT. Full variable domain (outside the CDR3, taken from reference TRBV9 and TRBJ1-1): DSGVTQTPKHLITATGQRVTLRCSPRSGDLSVYWYQQSLDQGLQFLIQYYNGEERAKGNILERFSAQQFPDLHSELNLSSLELGDSALYFCASSVDWNTEAFFGQGTRLTVV.

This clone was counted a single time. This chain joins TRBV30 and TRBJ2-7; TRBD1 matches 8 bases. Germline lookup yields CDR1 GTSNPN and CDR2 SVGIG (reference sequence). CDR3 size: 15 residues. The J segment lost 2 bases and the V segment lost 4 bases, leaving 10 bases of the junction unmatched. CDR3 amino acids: CAWNYRDRWTYEQYF. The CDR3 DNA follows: TGTGCCTGGAATTACCGGGACAGGTGGACCTACGAGCAGTACTTC.

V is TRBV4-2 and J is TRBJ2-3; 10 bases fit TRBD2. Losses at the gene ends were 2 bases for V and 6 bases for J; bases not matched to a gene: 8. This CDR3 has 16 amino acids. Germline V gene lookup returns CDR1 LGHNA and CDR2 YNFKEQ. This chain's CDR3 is CASSQKTSGNSDTQYF. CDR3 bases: TGTGCCAGCAGCCAAAAAACTAGCGGGAATTCCGATACGCAGTATTTT.